The clone carrying this TCR beta chain is judged medium-sized. Produced via immunoSEQ multiplex PCR; TCRdb's table is partial and in-frame only. The table includes approximately 9,800 clones, roughly 31% detected once. The data were obtained in a study of graft-versus-host responses after intestinal transplantation. The source was alloreactive CD4+ T cells from a mixed lymphocyte reaction culture, collected before transplantation. Subset reported: CFSE-low proliferating T cells sorted from roughly six-day pre-transplant mixed lymphocyte reaction (GvH or HvG direction). The receptor was isolated from a human patient who was an organ donor for intestinal transplantation.

The CDR3: CASSGGTAPYEQYF. The CDR3 nucleotides read TGTGCCAGCAGTGGCGGGACAGCGCCCTACGAGCAGTACTTC. The V gene is TRBV25-1, the J gene TRBJ2-7; D perhaps matches TRBD1 (7 bases). Germline V gene sequence: CDR1 MGHDK, CDR2 SYGVNS. This CDR3 contains 14 residues. Trimming cost V 4 bases and J 2 bases, with 12 bases left between them.